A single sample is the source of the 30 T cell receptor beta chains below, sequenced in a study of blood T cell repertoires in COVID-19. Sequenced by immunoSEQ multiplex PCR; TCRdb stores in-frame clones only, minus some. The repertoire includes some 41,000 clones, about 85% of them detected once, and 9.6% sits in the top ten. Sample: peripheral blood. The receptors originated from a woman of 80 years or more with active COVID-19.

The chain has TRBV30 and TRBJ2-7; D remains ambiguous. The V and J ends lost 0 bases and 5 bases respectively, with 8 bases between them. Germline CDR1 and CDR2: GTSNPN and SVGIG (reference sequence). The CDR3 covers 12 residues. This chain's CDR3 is CAWSVLRHEQYF. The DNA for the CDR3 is TGTGCCTGGAGTGTACTTCGCCACGAGCAGTACTTC.

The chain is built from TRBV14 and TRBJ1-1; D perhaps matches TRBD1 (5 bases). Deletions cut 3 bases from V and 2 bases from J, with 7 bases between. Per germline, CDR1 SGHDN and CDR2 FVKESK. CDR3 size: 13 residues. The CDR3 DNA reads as TGTGCCAGCAGCCAGACAGCAAACACTGAAGCTTTCTTT. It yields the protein CASSQTANTEAFF.

Here the CDR3 DNA reads TGTGCCAGGACAGGGGGGGGTTCACCCCTCCACTTT. It codes for CARTGGGSPLHF. The gene calls are TRBV27 and TRBJ1-6; TRBD1 aligns across 9 bases. The CDR3 has 12 amino acids. The junction had 3 bases not matched to a gene; V was cut back by 9 bases and J by 9 bases. CDR1 and CDR2 (germline): MNHEY, SMNVEV (reference sequence).

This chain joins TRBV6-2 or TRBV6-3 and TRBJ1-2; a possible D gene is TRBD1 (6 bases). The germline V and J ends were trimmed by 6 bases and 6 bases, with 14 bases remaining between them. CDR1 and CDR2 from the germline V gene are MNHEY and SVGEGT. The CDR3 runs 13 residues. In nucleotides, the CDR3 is TGTGCCAGCAGCCCGGGCAGGGGTAATGGCTACACCTTC. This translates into CASSPGRGNGYTF.

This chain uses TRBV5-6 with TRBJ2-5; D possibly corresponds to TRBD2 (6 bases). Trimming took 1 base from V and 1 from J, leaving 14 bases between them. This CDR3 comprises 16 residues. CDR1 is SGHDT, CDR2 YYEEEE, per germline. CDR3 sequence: CASSLYKLALQETQYF. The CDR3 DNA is TGTGCCAGCAGCTTGTATAAACTAGCCCTCCAAGAGACCCAGTACTTC.

The CDR3 bases are TGTGCCAGCAGCTCGTACAGGGGGCAAGGGGCTAAAGAGACCCAGTACTTC. It translates to CASSSYRGQGAKETQYF. This sequence joins TRBV5-4 and TRBJ2-5; TRBD1 matches at 9 bases. V dropped 3 bases and J dropped 3; count of bases not matched to a gene: 12. The CDR3 sequence is 17 residues long. CDR1 is SGHNT and CDR2 is YYREEE in the germline V gene (reference sequence).

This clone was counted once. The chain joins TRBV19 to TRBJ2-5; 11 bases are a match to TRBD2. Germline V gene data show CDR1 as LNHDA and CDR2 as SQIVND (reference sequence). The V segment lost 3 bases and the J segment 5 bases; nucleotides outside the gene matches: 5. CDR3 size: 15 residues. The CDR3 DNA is TGTGCCAGTAGTATCAGACTAGCGGGGCGGGAGACCCAGTACTTC. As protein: CASSIRLAGRETQYF.

The CDR3 DNA reads as TGTGCCAGCAGCGTGGGACTAGCCGTTGGAGATACGCAGTATTTT. Protein product: CASSVGLAVGDTQYF. This chain connects TRBV9 to TRBJ2-3, with TRBD2 matching 9 bases. V was pared by 2 bases and J by 5 bases, with 6 bases of the junction left unmatched. The germline CDR1 and CDR2 sequences are SGDLS and YYNGEE. The CDR3 is made up of 15 amino acids.

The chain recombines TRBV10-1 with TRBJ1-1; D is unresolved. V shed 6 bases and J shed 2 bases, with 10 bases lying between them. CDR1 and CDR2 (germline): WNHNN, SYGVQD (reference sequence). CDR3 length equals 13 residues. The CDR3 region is CASRMSKNTEAFF. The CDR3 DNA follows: TGCGCCAGCAGGATGTCTAAAAACACTGAAGCTTTCTTT.

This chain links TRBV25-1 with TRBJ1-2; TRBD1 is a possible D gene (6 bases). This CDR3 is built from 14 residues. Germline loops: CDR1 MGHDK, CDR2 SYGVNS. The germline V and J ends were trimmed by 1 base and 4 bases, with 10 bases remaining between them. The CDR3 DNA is TGTGCCAGCAGTGAATTTGGACAGCCCTATGGCTACACCTTC. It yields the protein CASSEFGQPYGYTF.

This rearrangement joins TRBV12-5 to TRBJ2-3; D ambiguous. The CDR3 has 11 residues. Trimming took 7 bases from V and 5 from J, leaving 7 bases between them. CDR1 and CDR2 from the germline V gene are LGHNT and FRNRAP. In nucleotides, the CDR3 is TGTGCTAGTGTATCCGGAGATACGCAGTATTTT. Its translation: CASVSGDTQYF.

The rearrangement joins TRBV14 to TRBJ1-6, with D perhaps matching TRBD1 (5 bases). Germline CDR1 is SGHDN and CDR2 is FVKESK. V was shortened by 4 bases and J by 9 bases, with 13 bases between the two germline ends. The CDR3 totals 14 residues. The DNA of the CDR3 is TGTGCCAGCAGCCCAGGGAAAAGAACTTCACCCCTCCACTTT. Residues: CASSPGKRTSPLHF.

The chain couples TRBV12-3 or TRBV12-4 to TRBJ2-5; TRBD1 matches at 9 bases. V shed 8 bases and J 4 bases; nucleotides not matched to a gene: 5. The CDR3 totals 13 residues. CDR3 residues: CASGLTGGETQYF. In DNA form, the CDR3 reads TGTGCCAGCGGCTTGACAGGGGGAGAGACCCAGTACTTC.

The CDR3 region has the DNA TGTGCCAGCAGCTCCCCGGTGGTTGAGCAGTTCTTC. This codes for CASSSPVVEQFF. The rearrangement joins TRBV7-2 to TRBJ2-1; the D is unclear. The CDR3 sequence is 12 residues long. Germline-derived CDR1 and CDR2 are SGHTA and FQGNSA. Trimming stripped 4 bases from V and 9 bases from J, with 10 bases between.

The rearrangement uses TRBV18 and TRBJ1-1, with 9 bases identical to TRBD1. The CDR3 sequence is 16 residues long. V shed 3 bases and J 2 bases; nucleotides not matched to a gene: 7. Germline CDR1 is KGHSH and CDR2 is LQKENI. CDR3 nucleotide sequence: TGTGCCAGCTCACCCGTACAGGGGGCGATAAACACTGAAGCTTTCTTT. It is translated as CASSPVQGAINTEAFF.

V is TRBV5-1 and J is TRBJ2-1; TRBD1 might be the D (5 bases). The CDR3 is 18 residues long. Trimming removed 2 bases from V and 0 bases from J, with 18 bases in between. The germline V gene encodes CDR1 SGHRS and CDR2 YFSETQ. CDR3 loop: CASSFYFAGPLSYNEQFF. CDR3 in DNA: TGCGCCAGCAGCTTCTACTTTGCAGGGCCTCTCTCCTACAATGAGCAGTTCTTC.

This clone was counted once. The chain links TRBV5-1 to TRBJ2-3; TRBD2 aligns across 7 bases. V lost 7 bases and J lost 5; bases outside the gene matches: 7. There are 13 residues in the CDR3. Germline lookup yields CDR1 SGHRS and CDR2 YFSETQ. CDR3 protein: CASREEVGDTQYF. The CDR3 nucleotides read TGCGCCAGCCGGGAGGAGGTCGGAGATACGCAGTATTTT.

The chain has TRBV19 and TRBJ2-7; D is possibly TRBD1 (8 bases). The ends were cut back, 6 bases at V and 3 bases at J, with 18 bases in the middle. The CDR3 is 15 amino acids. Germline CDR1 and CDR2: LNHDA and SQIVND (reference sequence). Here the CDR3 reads CASSRTGRVRYEQYF. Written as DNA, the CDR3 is TGTGCCAGTAGCCGGACAGGGAGGGTTCGCTACGAGCAGTACTTC.

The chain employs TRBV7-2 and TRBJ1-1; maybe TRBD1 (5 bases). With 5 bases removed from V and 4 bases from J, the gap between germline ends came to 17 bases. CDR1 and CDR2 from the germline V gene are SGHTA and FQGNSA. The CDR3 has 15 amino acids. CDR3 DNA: TGTGCCAGCAGCCCACGGTGGGGGGAGAGCACTGAAGCTTTCTTT. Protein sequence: CASSPRWGESTEAFF.

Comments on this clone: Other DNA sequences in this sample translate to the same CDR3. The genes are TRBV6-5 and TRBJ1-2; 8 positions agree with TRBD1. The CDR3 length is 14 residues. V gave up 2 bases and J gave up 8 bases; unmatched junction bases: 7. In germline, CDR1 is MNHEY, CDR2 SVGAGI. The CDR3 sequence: CASSYTGQGSGYTF. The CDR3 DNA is TGTGCCAGCAGTTACACCGGACAGGGTAGCGGCTACACCTTC.

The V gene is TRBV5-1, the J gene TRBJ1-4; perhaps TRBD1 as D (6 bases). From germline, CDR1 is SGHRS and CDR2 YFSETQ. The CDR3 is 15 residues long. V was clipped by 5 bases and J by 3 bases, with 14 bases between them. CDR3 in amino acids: CASSGGATANEKLFF. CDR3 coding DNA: TGCGCCAGCAGTGGGGGGGCGACGGCTAATGAAAAACTGTTTTTT.

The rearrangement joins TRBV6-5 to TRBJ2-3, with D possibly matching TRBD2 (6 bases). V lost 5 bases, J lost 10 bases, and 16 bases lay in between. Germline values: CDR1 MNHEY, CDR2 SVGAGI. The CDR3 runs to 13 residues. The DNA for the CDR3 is TGTGCCAGCAGTCATCGACTAGTTCCGGCGCAGTATTTT. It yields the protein CASSHRLVPAQYF.

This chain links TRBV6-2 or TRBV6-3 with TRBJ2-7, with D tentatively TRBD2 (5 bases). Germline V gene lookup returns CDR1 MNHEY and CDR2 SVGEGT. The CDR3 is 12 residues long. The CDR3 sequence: CASSYSGGQSIV. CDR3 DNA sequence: TGTGCCAGCAGTTACTCCGGCGGGCAGTCCATAGTC.

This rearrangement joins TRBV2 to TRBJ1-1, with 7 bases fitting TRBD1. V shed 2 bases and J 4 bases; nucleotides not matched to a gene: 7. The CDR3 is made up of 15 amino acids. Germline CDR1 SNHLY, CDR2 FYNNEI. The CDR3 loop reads CASSETGVYGTEAFF. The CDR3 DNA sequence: TGTGCCAGCAGTGAAACAGGGGTATATGGCACTGAAGCTTTCTTT.

The chain's CDR3 is CASGTTGATNEKLFF. Written as DNA, the CDR3 is TGTGCCAGCGGGACTACAGGCGCAACTAATGAAAAACTGTTTTTT. The chain carries TRBV6-5 and TRBJ1-4; tentative D call: TRBD1 (5 bases). CDR1 and CDR2 from the germline V gene are MNHEY and SVGAGI. The CDR3 is 15 residues long. Between the trimmed V and J ends, which lost 8 bases and 0 bases, there was a span of 13 bases.

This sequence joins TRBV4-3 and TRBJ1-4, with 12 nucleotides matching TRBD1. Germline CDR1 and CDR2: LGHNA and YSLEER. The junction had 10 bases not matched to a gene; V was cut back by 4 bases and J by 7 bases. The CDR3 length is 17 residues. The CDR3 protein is CASSPGTGGGRVEKLFF. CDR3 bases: TGCGCCAGCAGCCCAGGGACAGGGGGCGGGAGGGTTGAAAAACTGTTTTTT.

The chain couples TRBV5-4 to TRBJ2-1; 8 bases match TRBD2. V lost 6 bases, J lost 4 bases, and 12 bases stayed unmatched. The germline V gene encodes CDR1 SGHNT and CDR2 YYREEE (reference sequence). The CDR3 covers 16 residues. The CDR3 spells CASNKNGGAIYNEQFF. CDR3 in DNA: TGTGCCAGCAACAAAAACGGGGGGGCCATATACAATGAGCAGTTCTTC.

The CDR3 protein is CASSPRDGTNEKLFF. CDR3 coding DNA: TGTGCCAGCAGCCCGCGGGACGGCACTAATGAAAAACTGTTTTTT. The chain is built from TRBV5-4 and TRBJ1-4; D possibly corresponds to TRBD1 (5 bases). The CDR3 contains 15 residues. Germline loops: CDR1 SGHNT, CDR2 YYREEE (reference sequence). The ends were cut back, 4 bases at V and 2 bases at J, with 12 bases in the middle. Combining the CDR3 with reference TRBV5-4 and TRBJ1-4 gives the whole variable domain ETGVTQSPTHLIKTRGQQVTLRCSSQSGHNTVSWYQQALGQGPQFIFQYYREEENGRGNFPPRFSGLQFPNYSSELNVNALELDDSALYLCASSPRDGTNEKLFFGSGTQLSVL.

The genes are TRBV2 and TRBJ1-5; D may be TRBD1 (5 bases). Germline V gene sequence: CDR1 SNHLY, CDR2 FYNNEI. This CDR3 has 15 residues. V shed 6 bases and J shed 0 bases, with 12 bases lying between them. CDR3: CASSVDSYSNQPQHF. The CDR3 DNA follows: TGTGCCAGCAGCGTTGACAGTTATAGCAATCAGCCCCAGCATTTT.

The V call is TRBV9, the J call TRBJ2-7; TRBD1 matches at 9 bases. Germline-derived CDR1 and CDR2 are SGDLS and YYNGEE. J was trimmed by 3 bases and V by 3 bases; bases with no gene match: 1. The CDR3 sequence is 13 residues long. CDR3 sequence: CASSEGQGYEQYF. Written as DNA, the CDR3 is TGTGCCAGCAGCGAGGGACAGGGCTACGAGCAGTACTTC.